A single sample gave rise to the 32 T cell receptor beta chains below, sequenced in a study of T cell repertoires in cytomegalovirus infection. One entry per CDR3 protein results from TCRdb running MiXCR on the reads. The data hold about 240,000 distinct CDR3 sequences, with roughly an eighth observed a single time. The sample comprised PBMCs. The receptors stem from a human donor in good health (CMV status not recorded). Some clones in this sample may be carry-over from other donors' samples.

The rearrangement uses TRBV7-3 and TRBJ2-5; 9 nucleotides align to TRBD1. Germline CDR1 is SGHTA and CDR2 is FQGTGA. The CDR3 spans 16 residues. Trimming removed 5 bases from V and 2 bases from J; junction bases left unmatched: 9. CDR3 DNA sequence: TGTGCCAGCAGCCCCGGGACAGGGCTAACACAAGAGACCCAGTACTTC. Protein: CASSPGTGLTQETQYF. Filled out from reference TRBV7-3 and TRBJ2-5, the complete variable domain reads GAGVSQTPSNKVTEKGKYVELRCDPISGHTALYWYRQSLGQGPEFLIYFQGTGAADDSGLPNDRFFAVRPEGSVSTLKIQRTERGDSAVYLCASSPGTGLTQETQYFGPGTRLLVL.

This clonotype was observed a handful of times. The chain is built from TRBV20-1 and TRBJ2-3; D gene unclear. The ends were cut back, 5 bases at V and 2 bases at J, with 8 bases in the middle. The CDR3 spans 12 residues. Germline loops: CDR1 DFQATT, CDR2 SNEGSKA (reference sequence). The CDR3 coding sequence is TGCAGTGCTTCGGAAACCACAGATACGCAGTATTTT. Translating it yields CSASETTDTQYF.

About this clonotype: This clone may be a read error of a much larger clone one base away. For the CDR3, the DNA is TGTGTCAGCAGCCAAGATAAGGGGGGTCGCTATGGCTACACCTTC. Residues: CVSSQDKGGRYGYTF. The chain uses TRBV4-2 and TRBJ1-2; TRBD1 is a possible D gene (6 bases). This CDR3 region has 15 residues. The germline V gene has CDR1 LGHNA and CDR2 YNFKEQ.

A word on this clonotype: One end of the junction is discordant with germline, which a read error may explain. CDR3 region: CTVEGGATEALF. In nucleotides, the CDR3 is TGCACCGTCGAGGGGGGGGCCACTGAAGCTCTCTTT. This chain connects TRBV29-1 to TRBJ1-1, with D maybe TRBD1 (6 bases). The germline V gene has CDR1 SQVTM and CDR2 ANQGSEA. This CDR3 is 12 amino acids long.

This clonotype appeared many times. This chain uses TRBV11-2 with TRBJ2-7, with D unresolved. The length of the CDR3 is 12 residues. Germline V lookup: CDR1 SGHAT, CDR2 FQNNGV. V was clipped by 1 base and J by 8 bases, with 9 bases between them. CDR3 residues: CASSLGMNQQYF. In nucleotides, the CDR3 is TGTGCCAGCAGCTTAGGGATGAATCAGCAGTACTTC.

This clonotype is a singleton in its sample. CDR3 coding DNA: TGTGCCAGCAGCTTGCGTCGGGGGGCGGAGGCTTTCTTT. Translated, it gives CASSLRRGAEAFF. V is TRBV5-6 and J is TRBJ1-1; tentative D call: TRBD1 (6 bases). Germline CDR1 is SGHDT and CDR2 is YYEEEE. Trimming took off 1 base at V and 11 bases at J, with 15 bases between the two ends. This CDR3 is built from 13 residues.

V is TRBV15 and J is TRBJ1-2, with a weak D call TRBD1 (5 bases). The germline CDR1 and CDR2 sequences are LNHNV and YYDKDF (reference sequence). V lost 0 bases to trimming and J lost 5 bases, with 19 bases between them. The CDR3 loop spans 17 amino acids. As DNA, the CDR3 is TGTGCCACCAGCAGAGATTCCGGTCAGGGCCGTAGGTATGGCTACACCTTC. Its protein is CATSRDSGQGRRYGYTF.

This clonotype was counted many times. The rearrangement uses TRBV7-3 and TRBJ2-3; D is possibly TRBD2 (5 bases). The CDR3 extends over 14 amino acids. Germline lookup yields CDR1 SGHTA and CDR2 FQGTGA. V gave up 0 bases and J gave up 4 bases, with 8 bases separating them. The CDR3 DNA is TGTGCCAGCAGCTTAACCCTAGCTCCAGATACGCAGTATTTT. Translating gives CASSLTLAPDTQYF.

This chain joins TRBV19 and TRBJ1-1, with 7 bases that match TRBD1. Germline CDR1 and CDR2: LNHDA and SQIVND (reference sequence). V lost 5 bases to trimming and J lost 3 bases; unmatched junction nucleotides: 12. CDR3 length: 16 residues. CDR3 DNA: TGTGCCAGTAGTTACTTCGACAGGGCGACTTACACTGAAGCTTTCTTT. It specifies CASSYFDRATYTEAFF. The complete variable domain, with remaining parts taken from reference TRBV19 and TRBJ1-1, reads DGGITQSPKYLFRKEGQNVTLSCEQNLNHDAMYWYRQDPGQGLRLIYYSQIVNDFQKGDIAEGYSVSREKKESFPLTVTSAQKNPTAFYLCASSYFDRATYTEAFFGQGTRLTVV.

The chain employs TRBV28 and TRBJ1-4, with D uncertain. The V gene's germline CDR1 is MDHEN and CDR2 SYDVKM. The ends were cut back, 7 bases at V and 5 bases at J, with 11 bases in the middle. The CDR3 is 13 amino acids. CDR3 residues: CASTPARNEKLFF. In DNA form, the CDR3 reads TGTGCCAGCACCCCAGCAAGAAATGAAAAACTGTTTTTT.

This chain uses TRBV18 with TRBJ1-2, with D possibly being TRBD1 (6 bases). The V gene's germline CDR1 is KGHSH and CDR2 LQKENI. Trimming stripped 2 bases from V and 6 bases from J, with 13 bases between. The CDR3 is made up of 14 amino acids. CDR3 nucleotides: TGTGCCAGCTCACCATCGCAGGGGCGGGATGGCTACACCTTC. Protein sequence: CASSPSQGRDGYTF.

This sequence joins TRBV7-3 and TRBJ2-1; 8 bases are a match to TRBD2. Germline V lookup: CDR1 SGHTA, CDR2 FQGTGA. The CDR3 has 15 amino acids. Unmatched junction bases numbered 8, after V lost 1 base and J lost 9 bases. CDR3 DNA: TGTGCCAGCAGCTTAAAAACGGGAGGGCCTTTTGAGCAGTTCTTC. Protein sequence: CASSLKTGGPFEQFF. The full variable domain, rest sourced from reference TRBV7-3 and TRBJ2-1, is GAGVSQTPSNKVTEKGKYVELRCDPISGHTALYWYRQSLGQGPEFLIYFQGTGAADDSGLPNDRFFAVRPEGSVSTLKIQRTERGDSAVYLCASSLKTGGPFEQFFGPGTRLTVL.

This chain connects TRBV2 to TRBJ2-2; the match to TRBD1 covers 8 bases. Germline lookup yields CDR1 SNHLY and CDR2 FYNNEI. With V trimmed by 5 bases and J by 5 bases, 4 bases remained unmatched. This CDR3 spans 14 amino acids. The CDR3 here is CASSKTGGTGELFF. CDR3 nucleotide sequence: TGTGCCAGCAGTAAAACAGGGGGTACCGGGGAGCTGTTTTTT.

This clonotype was detected only a few times. Here the CDR3 reads CASSLDHNYNEQFF. The DNA of the CDR3 is TGTGCCAGCAGCTTGGACCATAACTACAATGAGCAGTTCTTC. J is TRBJ2-1 and V is TRBV7-9, with D unresolved. The CDR3 contains 14 residues. Trimming stripped 3 bases from V and 3 bases from J, with 9 bases between. CDR1 and CDR2 from the germline V gene are SEHNR and FQNEAQ (reference sequence).

J is TRBJ1-5 and V is TRBV7-2; 9 bases align to TRBD1. Germline lookup yields CDR1 SGHTA and CDR2 FQGNSA. The ends lost 2 bases at V and 7 bases at J; junction bases unmatched: 3. The CDR3 has 14 amino acids. The CDR3 sequence: CASSLRGTGQPQHF. The DNA of the CDR3 is TGTGCCAGCAGCTTAAGAGGGACAGGGCAGCCCCAGCATTTT.

This clonotype has only a few counts. The junction and the germline gene differ at one end; a read error may be behind it. The CDR3 sequence is CASSLTGGRVF. DNA of the CDR3: TGTGCCAGCAGCTTGACGGGAGGGAGGGTCTTC. The gene calls are TRBV5-6 and TRBJ2-1; 8 positions agree with TRBD2. Per germline, CDR1 SGHDT and CDR2 YYEEEE. CDR3 size: 11 residues.

This clonotype was detected only a few times. The chain combines TRBV15 with TRBJ1-5; no firm D call. From germline, CDR1 is LNHNV and CDR2 YYDKDF (reference sequence). CDR3 length: 13 amino acids. V lost 4 bases and J lost 7, with 11 bases in between. Here the CDR3 reads CATSTRREQPQHF. CDR3 DNA: TGTGCCACCAGCACGAGACGGGAACAGCCCCAGCATTTT.

This clonotype was seen at least ten times. CDR3 sequence (DNA): TGTGCCAGCACCTCCCAACAGGGGTATCAGCCCCAGCATTTT. Translation gives CASTSQQGYQPQHF. The V call is TRBV28, the J call TRBJ1-5; 7 bases agree with TRBD1. The germline CDR1 and CDR2 sequences are MDHEN and SYDVKM. Trimming at V came to 7 bases and at J to 5 bases, leaving 8 bases not matched to a gene. The CDR3 totals 14 residues.

In this sample, this clonotype turned up many times. The rearrangement links TRBV28 to TRBJ2-4; TRBD2 matches 11 bases. CDR1 and CDR2 from the germline V gene are MDHEN and SYDVKM. This CDR3 is 14 amino acids long. With V trimmed by 3 bases and J by 6 bases, 1 base remained unmatched. The CDR3 sequence is CASSFLAGGNIQYF. The CDR3 DNA sequence: TGTGCCAGCAGTTTCCTAGCGGGAGGAAACATTCAGTACTTC.

This clonotype was counted between two and nine times. This chain links TRBV25-1 with TRBJ2-5; D uncertain. V lost 3 bases, J lost 4 bases, and 12 bases lay in between. This CDR3 comprises 14 residues. Germline CDR1 is MGHDK and CDR2 is SYGVNS. This CDR3 is CASSDPRRTETQYF. In nucleotides, the CDR3 is TGTGCCAGCAGTGACCCTCGCAGGACAGAGACCCAGTACTTC. Based on the CDR3 plus reference TRBV25-1 and TRBJ2-5, the full variable domain is EADIYQTPRYLVIGTGKKITLECSQTMGHDKMYWYQQDPGMELHLIHYSYGVNSTEKGDLSSESTVSRIRTEHFPLTLESARPSHTSQYLCASSDPRRTETQYFGPGTRLLVL.

V and J are TRBV19 and TRBJ2-7, with 10 bases aligning to TRBD1. Unmatched junction bases numbered 3, after V lost 2 bases and J lost 2 bases. Germline CDR1 and CDR2: LNHDA and SQIVND (reference sequence). CDR3 length: 15 residues. CDR3 residues: CASSIRTGGAYEQYF. The DNA for the CDR3 is TGTGCCAGTAGTATACGGACAGGGGGTGCCTACGAGCAGTACTTC.

This clonotype was seen ten or more times. V gene TRBV7-2 combines with J gene TRBJ2-7; D may correspond to TRBD1 or TRBD2 (5 bases each). V was trimmed by 3 bases and J by 0 bases, leaving 15 bases between them. Germline lookup yields CDR1 SGHTA and CDR2 FQGNSA. This CDR3 comprises 16 residues. The CDR3 nucleotides are TGTGCCAGCAGCTTCCTGAGGGCAGGGAGCTCCTACGAGCAGTACTTC. It is translated as CASSFLRAGSSYEQYF.

The J gene is TRBJ2-2, the V gene TRBV20-1, with 11 bases aligning to TRBD1. Germline V gene data show CDR1 as DFQATT and CDR2 as SNEGSKA (reference sequence). This CDR3 has 16 residues. J gave up 4 bases and V 0 bases, and 4 bases lay outside the gene matches. CDR3 amino acids: CSAREGGTGGTGELFF. As DNA, the CDR3 is TGCAGTGCTAGAGAAGGGGGGACAGGGGGCACCGGGGAGCTGTTTTTT.

The chain links TRBV11-2 to TRBJ2-2; 7 nucleotides line up with TRBD1. V shed 5 bases, J shed 5 bases, and the junction held 8 bases outside the gene matches. The CDR3 extends over 15 amino acids. The germline V gene encodes CDR1 SGHAT and CDR2 FQNNGV. The CDR3 DNA reads as TGTGCCAGCAGCCCTGACAGGGTAGAAACCGGGGAGCTGTTTTTT. Translating it yields CASSPDRVETGELFF.

This rearrangement joins TRBV20-1 to TRBJ1-5, with D uncertain. The germline V gene encodes CDR1 DFQATT and CDR2 SNEGSKA (reference sequence). The germline V and J ends were trimmed by 3 bases and 1 base, with 7 bases remaining between them. This CDR3 has 13 residues. As DNA, the CDR3 is TGCAGTGCTAGTGGGGTAAGCAATCAGCCCCAGCATTTT. Protein: CSASGVSNQPQHF.

This clonotype was seen many times. V and J are TRBV7-2 and TRBJ2-6; unclear D gene. This CDR3 is built from 15 residues. Germline V CDR1 and CDR2: SGHTA, FQGNSA. Trimming left V 4 bases short and J 9 bases short, with 16 bases between. The CDR3 coding sequence is TGTGCCAGCAGCTCGACGGCTTCCTGGAACAACGTCCTGACTTTC. As protein: CASSSTASWNNVLTF.

In this sample, this clonotype turned up many times. V and J are TRBV7-6 and TRBJ2-7; TRBD2 is a possible D gene (7 bases). Germline-derived CDR1 and CDR2 are SGHVS and FNYEAQ. Trimming took 5 bases from V and 3 from J, leaving 14 bases between them. This CDR3 is 14 amino acids long. The CDR3 protein is CASSPRGGVYEQYF. The CDR3 DNA reads TGTGCCAGCAGCCCACGAGGGGGGGTCTACGAGCAGTACTTC.

CDR3 DNA: TGTGCCAGTAGTATCGCCCCACAGGCAAGAAACACCATATATTTT. Translation: CASSIAPQARNTIYF. V is TRBV19 and J is TRBJ1-3; maybe TRBD1 (5 bases). The germline V gene has CDR1 LNHDA and CDR2 SQIVND (reference sequence). Trimming stripped 3 bases from V and 5 bases from J, with 14 bases between. The CDR3 is made up of 15 amino acids.

This clonotype has just a few counts. This chain connects TRBV5-5 to TRBJ1-3; weak D call: TRBD1 (6 bases). V lost 4 bases to trimming and J lost 0 bases, with 14 bases between them. Germline V lookup: CDR1 SGHKS, CDR2 YYEKEE (reference sequence). This CDR3 contains 16 residues. CDR3 residues: CASSDTGTSSGNTIYF. CDR3 sequence (DNA): TGTGCCAGCAGCGATACAGGGACTTCCTCTGGAAACACCATATATTTT.

The rearrangement links TRBV20-1 to TRBJ2-7, with 10 positions matching TRBD2. The junction had 8 bases not matched to a gene; V was cut back by 1 base and J by 2 bases. CDR3 size: 16 residues. Looked up from germline, CDR1 is DFQATT and CDR2 is SNEGSKA (reference sequence). The CDR3 here is CSARGTGLAKPYEQYF. The CDR3 DNA follows: TGCAGTGCTAGAGGTACGGGACTAGCGAAGCCCTACGAGCAGTACTTC.

This chain links TRBV28 with TRBJ1-4; D not certain. Trimming took 5 bases from V and 6 from J, leaving 16 bases between them. The CDR3 sequence is 15 residues long. CDR1 MDHEN and CDR2 SYDVKM come from the germline V gene. CDR3 amino acids: CASSPETRFDEKLFF. DNA for the CDR3: TGTGCCAGCAGTCCGGAGACCAGATTTGATGAAAAACTGTTTTTT.

The chain carries TRBV20-1 and TRBJ1-2; no reliable D call. The CDR3 length is 12 residues. The germline V and J ends were trimmed by 3 bases and 1 base, with 6 bases remaining between them. Per germline, CDR1 DFQATT and CDR2 SNEGSKA (reference sequence). CDR3 amino acids: CSASEGNYGYTF. CDR3 nucleotide sequence: TGCAGTGCTAGTGAGGGTAACTATGGCTACACCTTC.